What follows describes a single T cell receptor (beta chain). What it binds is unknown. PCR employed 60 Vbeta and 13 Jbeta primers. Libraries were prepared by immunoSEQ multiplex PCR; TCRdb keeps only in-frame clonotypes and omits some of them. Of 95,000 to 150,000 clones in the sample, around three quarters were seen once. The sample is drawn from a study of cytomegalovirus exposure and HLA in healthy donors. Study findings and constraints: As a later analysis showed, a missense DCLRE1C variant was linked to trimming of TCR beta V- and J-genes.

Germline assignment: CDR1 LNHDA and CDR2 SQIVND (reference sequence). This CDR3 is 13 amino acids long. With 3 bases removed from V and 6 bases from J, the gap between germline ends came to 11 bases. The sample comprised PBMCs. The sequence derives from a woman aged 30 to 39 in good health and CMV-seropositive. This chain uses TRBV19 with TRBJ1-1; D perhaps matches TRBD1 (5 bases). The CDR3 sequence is CASSMSWGAEAFF. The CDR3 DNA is TGTGCCAGTAGTATGAGCTGGGGGGCTGAAGCTTTCTTT.